The 26 T cell receptor beta chains listed next were all sequenced from one sample in a study of blood T cell repertoires in COVID-19. Sequenced by immunoSEQ multiplex PCR; TCRdb stores in-frame clones only, minus some. The sample holds 75,000 to 80,000 clones, 85% seen once. Sequences were obtained from peripheral blood. The receptors here all came from a man in his 60s with COVID-19, enrolled during active disease.

J is TRBJ1-4 and V is TRBV6-5, with D possibly matching TRBD1 (5 bases). This CDR3 spans 16 amino acids. The V gene lost 0 bases and the J gene lost 7 bases, with 15 bases spanning the gap. Germline loops: CDR1 MNHEY, CDR2 SVGAGI. The CDR3 region is CASSYSGAGSAEKLFF. The DNA of the CDR3 is TGTGCCAGCAGTTACTCAGGGGCCGGGTCGGCTGAAAAACTGTTTTTT.

V usage is TRBV28 and J usage is TRBJ1-5; TRBD1 matches 7 bases. CDR3 length equals 17 residues. Germline CDR1 and CDR2: MDHEN and SYDVKM. J lost 5 bases, V lost 6 bases, and 16 bases had no gene match. CDR3 protein: CASSKVPGQSGDQPQHF. The CDR3 coding sequence is TGTGCCAGCAGCAAAGTCCCGGGACAGTCCGGAGATCAGCCCCAGCATTTT.

This clone was observed a single time. The CDR3: CASSPRSLMNTEAFF. In DNA form, the CDR3 reads TGTGCCAGCTCACCACGTTCACTGATGAACACTGAAGCTTTCTTT. The chain carries TRBV18 and TRBJ1-1, with D unresolved. Germline-derived CDR1 and CDR2 are KGHSH and LQKENI. V was trimmed by 1 base and J by 0 bases, leaving 9 bases between them. The CDR3 is 15 amino acids.

Note on this clone: Mismatch with germline at one junction end may stem from a read error. The V and J genes are TRBV12-3 or TRBV12-4 and TRBJ1-1, with D possibly being TRBD1 (5 bases). The CDR3 has 13 residues. The CDR3: CASSSTENTEAFF. The CDR3 region has the DNA TGTGCCAGTAGTTCGACAGAAAACACTGAAGCTTTCTTT.

Here the CDR3 reads CASSRTGPYGYTF. CDR3 nucleotides: TGTGCCAGCAGCCGGACAGGACCGTATGGCTACACCTTC. The V gene is TRBV5-4, the J gene TRBJ1-2; 7 bases are a match to TRBD1. Germline CDR1 is SGHNT and CDR2 is YYREEE (reference sequence). The CDR3 contains 13 residues. Trimming cost V 4 bases and J 5 bases; bases outside gene matches: 5.

This clone was seen more than once but under ten times. The chain is built from TRBV5-1 and TRBJ1-2; 7 bases align to TRBD1. CDR3 length: 15 amino acids. CDR1 SGHRS and CDR2 YFSETQ come from the germline V gene. J was trimmed by 0 bases and V by 4 bases; bases with no gene match: 6. The CDR3 sequence is CASSLGTETNYGYTF. The CDR3 DNA sequence: TGCGCCAGCAGCCTGGGGACAGAAACTAACTATGGCTACACCTTC.

CDR3 nucleotide sequence: TGTGCCAGCAGCGATGATAGCGGGGGGTCGATCAATGAGCAGTTCTTC. This gives the protein CASSDDSGGSINEQFF. V is TRBV6-2 or TRBV6-3 and J is TRBJ2-1; 10 bases agree with TRBD2. Losses at the gene ends were 6 bases for V and 6 bases for J; bases not matched to a gene: 11. The CDR3 totals 16 residues. The germline V gene encodes CDR1 MNHEY and CDR2 SVGEGT.

The chain joins TRBV2 to TRBJ2-7; D is perhaps TRBD1 (5 bases). Germline V CDR1 and CDR2: SNHLY, FYNNEI. This CDR3 contains 11 residues. V lost 7 bases, J lost 6 bases, and 10 bases lay in between. CDR3 nucleotide sequence: TGTGCCAGCACCAGGGTAGGCGAGCAGTACTTC. Residues: CASTRVGEQYF.

V and J are TRBV2 and TRBJ1-6, with 9 bases identical to TRBD1. The CDR3 contains 15 residues. Germline-derived CDR1 and CDR2 are SNHLY and FYNNEI. V trimming: 3 bases; J trimming: 7 bases; junction bases outside the gene matches: 4. CDR3: CASSEGTGLNSPLHF. CDR3 coding DNA: TGTGCCAGCAGTGAGGGGACAGGGTTAAATTCACCCCTCCACTTT.

The chain links TRBV28 to TRBJ2-1; 8 bases align to TRBD2. The germline CDR1 and CDR2 sequences are MDHEN and SYDVKM. Unmatched junction bases numbered 11, after V lost 5 bases and J lost 8 bases. The CDR3 consists of 15 residues. The CDR3 sequence: CASSPLNRGGDEQFF. The DNA for the CDR3 is TGTGCCAGCAGTCCCCTTAACCGGGGGGGCGATGAGCAGTTCTTC.

The V and J genes are TRBV20-1 and TRBJ2-3, with TRBD2 identical over 9 bases. The CDR3 spans 16 residues. The junction had 9 bases not matched to a gene; V was cut back by 3 bases and J by 2 bases. CDR1 and CDR2 from the germline V gene are DFQATT and SNEGSKA (reference sequence). The CDR3 reads CSASVGGRANTDTQYF. As DNA, the CDR3 is TGCAGTGCTAGTGTGGGCGGGAGGGCCAACACAGATACGCAGTATTTT.

The chain uses TRBV2 and TRBJ1-1; possible D gene TRBD1, 6 bases. This CDR3 is 14 amino acids long. V lost 5 bases to trimming and J lost 1 base, with 11 bases between them. Germline CDR1 reads SNHLY; CDR2 reads FYNNEI. Here the CDR3 reads CASSLTGPNTEAFF. CDR3 sequence (DNA): TGTGCCAGCAGTTTAACAGGGCCGAACACTGAAGCTTTCTTT. Full variable domain (rest looked up from reference TRBV2 and TRBJ1-1): EPEVTQTPSHQVTQMGQEVILRCVPISNHLYFYWYRQILGQKVEFLVSFYNNEISEKSEIFDDQFSVERPDGSNFTLKIRSTKLEDSAMYFCASSLTGPNTEAFFGQGTRLTVV.

The chain recombines TRBV11-2 with TRBJ2-1, with 11 bases aligning to TRBD2. Germline CDR1 reads SGHAT; CDR2 reads FQNNGV. The CDR3 length is 15 residues. V lost 6 bases, J lost 6 bases, and 7 bases stayed unmatched. The CDR3 DNA sequence: TGTGCCAGCAGGTATACCGGGACTAGCGGCAATGAGCAGTTCTTC. This codes for CASRYTGTSGNEQFF.

This chain connects TRBV6-5 to TRBJ2-2; D is possibly TRBD2 (5 bases). From germline, CDR1 is MNHEY and CDR2 SVGAGI. CDR3 size: 14 residues. Trimming removed 4 bases at V and 4 bases at J, with 10 bases between. DNA for the CDR3: TGTGCCAGCAGTTCTAGCACCTTCACCGGGGAGCTGTTTTTT. Residues: CASSSSTFTGELFF.

The gene calls are TRBV6-6 and TRBJ1-2; 7 bases fit TRBD1. J gave up 6 bases and V 5 bases, and 9 bases lay outside the gene matches. The germline V gene has CDR1 MNHNY and CDR2 SVGAGI (reference sequence). There are 14 residues in the CDR3. CDR3 residues: CASSHVQGSNGYTF. CDR3 nucleotide sequence: TGTGCCAGCAGTCATGTACAGGGGTCGAATGGCTACACCTTC.

A few counts support this clone. The V and J genes are TRBV9 and TRBJ2-7, with a tentative D call TRBD2 (5 bases). Trimming took 7 bases from V and 6 from J, leaving 23 bases between them. The germline gives CDR1 SGDLS, CDR2 YYNGEE. The CDR3 extends over 15 amino acids. CDR3 loop: CASLGPGDSSREQYF. Written as DNA, the CDR3 is TGTGCCAGCCTGGGCCCCGGGGATAGTTCTCGCGAGCAGTACTTC.

The chain carries TRBV15 and TRBJ2-3, with TRBD1 matching 9 bases. Germline CDR1 is LNHNV and CDR2 is YYDKDF (reference sequence). Trimming cost V 0 bases and J 4 bases; bases outside gene matches: 8. The CDR3 is 17 amino acids. CDR3 nucleotide sequence: TGTGCCACCAGCAGAGACCTAACAGGGGGCGGTTCAGATACGCAGTATTTT. Translating it yields CATSRDLTGGGSDTQYF.

The chain employs TRBV5-1 and TRBJ1-2; TRBD1 might be the D (5 bases). The V end was cut by 4 bases, the J end by 2 bases, with 21 bases between. This CDR3 is 17 amino acids long. Germline V gene data show CDR1 as SGHRS and CDR2 as YFSETQ. CDR3: CASSPSVAQRGNYGYTF. The CDR3, as DNA: TGCGCCAGCAGCCCCTCGGTGGCCCAGCGGGGGAACTATGGCTACACCTTC.

The chain joins TRBV30 to TRBJ1-5, with a weak D call TRBD1 (6 bases). The CDR3 extends over 13 amino acids. Germline CDR1 is GTSNPN and CDR2 is SVGIG (reference sequence). V lost 1 base and J 7 bases, leaving 11 bases between the germline ends. CDR3: CAWSEGDFQPQHF. The CDR3 DNA sequence: TGTGCCTGGAGTGAGGGGGATTTCCAGCCCCAGCATTTT.

The gene calls are TRBV9 and TRBJ2-1, with TRBD2 matching over 9 bases. This CDR3 contains 15 residues. Germline loops: CDR1 SGDLS, CDR2 YYNGEE. V dropped 0 bases and J dropped 8; count of bases not matched to a gene: 6. CDR3 amino acids: CASSVGASGEDEQFF. CDR3 nucleotide sequence: TGTGCCAGCAGCGTAGGGGCTAGCGGGGAAGATGAGCAGTTCTTC.

This chain joins TRBV19 and TRBJ2-3, with D possibly matching TRBD2 (5 bases). Germline loops: CDR1 LNHDA, CDR2 SQIVND (reference sequence). The CDR3 totals 13 residues. Trimming pared 4 bases from V and 6 bases from J, leaving 11 bases between. This CDR3 is CASSTSLADTQYF. CDR3 in DNA: TGTGCCAGTAGTACATCTTTAGCGGATACGCAGTATTTT.

The chain links TRBV19 to TRBJ1-2; 7 nucleotides match TRBD1. The J segment lost 4 bases and the V segment lost 10 bases, leaving 12 bases of the junction unmatched. The CDR3 has 14 residues. Germline V gene lookup returns CDR1 LNHDA and CDR2 SQIVND (reference sequence). CDR3: CATMGQNTLYGYTF. CDR3 bases: TGTGCCACCATGGGACAGAACACCCTCTATGGCTACACCTTC.

This sequence joins TRBV3-1 (or the pseudogene TRBV3-2) and TRBJ2-7, with 8 bases that match TRBD2. The CDR3 totals 14 residues. V dropped 1 base and J dropped 1; count of bases not matched to a gene: 0. Germline V gives CDR1 LGHDT, CDR2 YNNKEL (reference sequence). The chain's CDR3 is CASSQAGGSYEQYF. Here the CDR3 DNA reads TGTGCCAGCAGCCAAGCGGGGGGGTCCTACGAGCAGTACTTC.

The chain carries TRBV28 and TRBJ2-7; 11 bases align to TRBD2. This CDR3 comprises 14 residues. J lost 4 bases, V lost 6 bases, and 5 bases had no gene match. Germline V gives CDR1 MDHEN, CDR2 SYDVKM. DNA for the CDR3: TGTGCCAGCAGCCAACTAGCGGGAGCGTACGAGCAGTACTTC. Protein product: CASSQLAGAYEQYF.

The rearrangement links TRBV30 to TRBJ2-3; 15 nucleotides line up with TRBD2. The CDR3 is 16 amino acids. Losses at the gene ends were 2 bases for V and 5 bases for J; bases not matched to a gene: 5. Germline assignment: CDR1 GTSNPN and CDR2 SVGIG (reference sequence). In DNA form, the CDR3 reads TGTGCCTGGAGTACCGGACTAGCGGGGGGGGGAGATACGCAGTATTTT. It yields the protein CAWSTGLAGGGDTQYF.

The chain is built from TRBV18 and TRBJ1-5; no clear D. This CDR3 spans 15 amino acids. With 3 bases removed from V and 2 bases from J, the gap between germline ends came to 11 bases. Germline CDR1 KGHSH, CDR2 LQKENI. In nucleotides, the CDR3 is TGTGCCAGCTCACCGGACGGAGGAGGCAATCAGCCCCAGCATTTT. It specifies CASSPDGGGNQPQHF.